The rows below give T cell receptor beta chains drawn from one sample of a study of beta chain features in type 1 diabetes. Clones were read by immunoSEQ multiplex PCR, and TCRdb kept only the in-frame ones, dropping some. The sample yields a few hundred thousand clones, roughly 13% seen once. The sequenced sample was naive CD4+ T cells from blood. Receptors were obtained from a young man in good health. Both conserved end residues are part of each CDR3. The order of the fields is V gene, D gene, CDR3 protein. The D gene is left open where the match is weak.

>TRBV10-3|TRBD1
CAVRQGMPDTQYF
>TRBV30|TRBD2
CAWSHGRALYNEQFF
>TRBV20-1|-
CSASSRDEQFF
>TRBV7-6|TRBD2
CASSPGTSGYNEQFF
>TRBV30|-
CAWKSNRGYTF
>TRBV7-2|TRBD2
CASSLSGGATDTQYF
>TRBV7-9|TRBD2
CASSVLAGAYNEQFF
>TRBV5-1|TRBD1
CASSLAGTGDLETQYF
>TRBV6-5|-
CASSYDRVKNIQYF
>TRBV5-1|TRBD1
CASSLIGTEETQYF
>TRBV5-6|-
CASSLGSSSPADTQYF
>TRBV10-3|TRBD2
CAIRPQRGELDTQYF
>TRBV30|TRBD2
CAWDSGNVGELFF
>TRBV7-4|-
CASSLGETRYEQYF
>TRBV28|TRBD1
CASSLNQGAGNTEAFF
>TRBV30|-
CAWSLSSGANVLTF
>TRBV25-1|-
CASRPGTTNTGELFF
>TRBV4-2|-
CASSQETLETQYF
>TRBV12-5|TRBD2
CASVPIAGGWTDTQYF
>TRBV9|-
CASSEYELGTDTQYF
>TRBV29-1|-
CSVATGHGYTF
>TRBV7-2|-
CASSLAGSTDTQYF
>TRBV15|TRBD2
CATSRPGLAGQETQYF
>TRBV7-2|-
CASSNERNQPQHF
>TRBV6-5|-
CASSQSGADNTEAFF
>TRBV9|-
CASSVSTSLGFEQYF
>TRBV12-2|-
CASRLGLAGSSYEQYF
>TRBV7-2|TRBD2
CASSPQTGSGRAPDTQYF
>TRBV15|-
CATSRAPDSGNTIYF
>TRBV2|-
CASSGDYNEQFF
>TRBV6-1|TRBD1
CASSAGVGPGQGGQPQHF
>TRBV4-2|-
CASSQELGSYGYTF
>TRBV7-2|-
CASSLFTAFGANVLTF
>TRBV7-9|-
CASTQKSGFGYTF
>TRBV7-2|-
CASSPGPHNEQFF
>TRBV7-3|-
CASSPPGVAAAQYF
>TRBV7-8|TRBD1
CASSPSAGGNEQFF
>TRBV18|-
CASSLIPSGAEQFF
>TRBV30|-
CAWSVASRYTGELFF
>TRBV5-1|-
CASSWGTYNEQFF
>TRBV5-1|-
CASSYQPSTGELFF
>TRBV29-1|-
CSVDLPGEKLFF
>TRBV7-2|TRBD2
CASSPAGSGETQYF
>TRBV4-3|TRBD2
CASSPTSGGSTDTQYF
>TRBV7-9|-
CASGRTVNEQFF
>TRBV18|-
CASSPRQSSGANVLTF
>TRBV6-5|-
CASSRSATVSTEAFF
>TRBV27|-
CASRTEFYGYTF
>TRBV30|-
CAWASLGQETQYF
>TRBV30|-
CAWSVARSYTF